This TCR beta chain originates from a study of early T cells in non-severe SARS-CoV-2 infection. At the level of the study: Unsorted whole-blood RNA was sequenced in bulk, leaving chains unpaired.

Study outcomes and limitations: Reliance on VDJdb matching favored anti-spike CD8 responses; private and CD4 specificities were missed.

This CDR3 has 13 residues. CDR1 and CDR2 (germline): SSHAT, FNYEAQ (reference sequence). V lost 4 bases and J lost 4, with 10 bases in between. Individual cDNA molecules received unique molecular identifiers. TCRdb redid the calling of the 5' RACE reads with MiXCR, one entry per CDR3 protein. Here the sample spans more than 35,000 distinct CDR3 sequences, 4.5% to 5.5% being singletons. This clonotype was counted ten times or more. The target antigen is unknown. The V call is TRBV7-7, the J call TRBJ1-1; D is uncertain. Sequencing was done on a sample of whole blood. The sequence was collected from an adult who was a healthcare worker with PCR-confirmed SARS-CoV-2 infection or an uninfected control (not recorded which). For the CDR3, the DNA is TGTGCCAGCAGCTCCGCTAGCGGCACTGAAGCTTTCTTT. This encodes CASSSASGTEAFF.